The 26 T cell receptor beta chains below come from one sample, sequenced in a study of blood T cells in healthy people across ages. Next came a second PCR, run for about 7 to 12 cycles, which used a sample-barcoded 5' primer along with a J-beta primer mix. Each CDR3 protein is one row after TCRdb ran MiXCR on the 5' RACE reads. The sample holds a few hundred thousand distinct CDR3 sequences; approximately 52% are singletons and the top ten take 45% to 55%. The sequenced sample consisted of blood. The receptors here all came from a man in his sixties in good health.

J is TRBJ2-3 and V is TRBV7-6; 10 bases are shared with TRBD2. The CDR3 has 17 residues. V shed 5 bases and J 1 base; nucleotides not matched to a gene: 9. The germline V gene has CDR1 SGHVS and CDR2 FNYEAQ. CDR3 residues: CASSPKTSGRGTDTQYF. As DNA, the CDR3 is TGTGCCAGCAGCCCCAAGACTAGCGGGCGCGGCACAGATACGCAGTATTTT.

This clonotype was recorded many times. CDR3 residues: CASSFGLLGETQYF. Written as DNA, the CDR3 is TGTGCCAGCAGCTTTGGACTACTCGGAGAGACCCAGTACTTC. The chain uses TRBV7-9 and TRBJ2-5, with TRBD2 as a possible D gene (6 bases). Germline V gives CDR1 SEHNR, CDR2 FQNEAQ (reference sequence). The CDR3 contains 14 residues. Trimming cost V 3 bases and J 4 bases, with 12 bases left between them.

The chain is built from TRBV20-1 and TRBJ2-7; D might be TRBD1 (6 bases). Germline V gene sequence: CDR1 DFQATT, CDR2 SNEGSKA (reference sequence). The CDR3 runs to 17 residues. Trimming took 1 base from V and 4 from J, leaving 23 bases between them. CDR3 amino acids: CSARAARGTLGAYEQYF. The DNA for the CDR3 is TGCAGTGCTAGAGCTGCCCGAGGGACACTAGGAGCGTACGAGCAGTACTTC.

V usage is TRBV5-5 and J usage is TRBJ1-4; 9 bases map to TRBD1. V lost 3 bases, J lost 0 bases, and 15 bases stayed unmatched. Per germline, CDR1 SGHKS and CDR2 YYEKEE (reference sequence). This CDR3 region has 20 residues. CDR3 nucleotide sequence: TGTGCCAGCAGCTCTGTCCACCGGGACAGGGTTGTAGCAACTAATGAAAAACTGTTTTTT. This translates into CASSSVHRDRVVATNEKLFF.

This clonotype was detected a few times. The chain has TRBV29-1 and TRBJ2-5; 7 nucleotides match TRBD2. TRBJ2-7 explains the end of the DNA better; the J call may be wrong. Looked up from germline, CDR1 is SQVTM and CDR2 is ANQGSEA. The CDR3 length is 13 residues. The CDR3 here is CSVDGGLVDEQYF. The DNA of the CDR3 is TGCAGCGTTGATGGTGGACTAGTCGACGAGCAGTACTTC.

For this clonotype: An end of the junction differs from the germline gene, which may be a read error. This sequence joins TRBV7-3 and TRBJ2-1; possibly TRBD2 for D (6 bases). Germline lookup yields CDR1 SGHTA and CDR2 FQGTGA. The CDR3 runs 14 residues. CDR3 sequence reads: CSSSLSWGVNEQFF. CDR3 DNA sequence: TGTTCCAGCAGCTTAAGTTGGGGGGTCAATGAGCAGTTCTTC.

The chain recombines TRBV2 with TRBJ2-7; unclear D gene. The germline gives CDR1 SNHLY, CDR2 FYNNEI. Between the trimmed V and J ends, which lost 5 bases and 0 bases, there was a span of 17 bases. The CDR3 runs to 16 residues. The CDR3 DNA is TGTGCCAGCAGTACCGGTGGGGTCGGGTTCTCCTACGAGCAGTACTTC. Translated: CASSTGGVGFSYEQYF.

The CDR3 protein is CASSLALGGHGYTF. The CDR3 DNA reads as TGTGCCAGCAGCTTAGCGCTTGGGGGGCATGGCTACACCTTC. The chain has TRBV7-6 and TRBJ1-2; possible D gene TRBD1, 6 bases. With 0 bases removed from V and 6 bases from J, the gap between germline ends came to 11 bases. The germline V gene encodes CDR1 SGHVS and CDR2 FNYEAQ. This CDR3 is built from 14 residues.

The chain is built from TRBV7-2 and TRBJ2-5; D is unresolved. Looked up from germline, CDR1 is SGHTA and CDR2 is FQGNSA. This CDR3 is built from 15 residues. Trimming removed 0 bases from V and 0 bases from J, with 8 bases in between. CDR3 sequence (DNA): TGTGCCAGCAGCTTAGCCTCCGGGTACCAAGAGACCCAGTACTTC. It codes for CASSLASGYQETQYF. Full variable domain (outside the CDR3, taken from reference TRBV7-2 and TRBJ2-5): GAGVSQSPSNKVTEKGKDVELRCDPISGHTALYWYRQSLGQGLEFLIYFQGNSAPDKSGLPSDRFSAERTGGSVSTLTIQRTQQEDSAVYLCASSLASGYQETQYFGPGTRLLVL.

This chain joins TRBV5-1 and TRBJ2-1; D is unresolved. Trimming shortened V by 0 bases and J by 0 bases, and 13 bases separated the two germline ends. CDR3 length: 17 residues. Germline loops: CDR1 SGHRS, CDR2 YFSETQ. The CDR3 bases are TGCGCCAGCAGCTTGGCCGACGCCCTAAGCTCCTACAATGAGCAGTTCTTC. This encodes CASSLADALSSYNEQFF.

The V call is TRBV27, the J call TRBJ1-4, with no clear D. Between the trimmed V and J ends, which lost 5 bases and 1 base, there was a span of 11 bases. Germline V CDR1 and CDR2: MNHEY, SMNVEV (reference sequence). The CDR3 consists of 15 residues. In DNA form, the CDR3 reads TGTGCCAGCAGTCCCTGGGGATTAACTAATGAAAAACTGTTTTTT. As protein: CASSPWGLTNEKLFF.

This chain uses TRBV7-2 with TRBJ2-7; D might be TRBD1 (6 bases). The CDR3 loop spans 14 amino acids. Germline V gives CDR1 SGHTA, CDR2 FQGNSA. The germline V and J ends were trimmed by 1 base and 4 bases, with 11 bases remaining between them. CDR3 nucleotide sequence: TGTGCCAGCAGCTTAGAGAGGGGGATGTACGAGCAGTACTTC. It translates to CASSLERGMYEQYF.

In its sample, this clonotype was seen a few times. CDR3 loop: CASRDRAASGRQTQYF. Written as DNA, the CDR3 is TGTGCCAGCAGAGACAGGGCGGCTAGCGGGAGGCAGACCCAGTACTTC. The chain carries TRBV28 and TRBJ2-5; the match to TRBD2 covers 11 bases. Per the germline V gene, CDR1 is MDHEN and CDR2 is SYDVKM. The V gene end was trimmed by 6 bases and the J gene end by 6 bases; junction bases not matched to a gene: 12. This CDR3 comprises 16 residues.

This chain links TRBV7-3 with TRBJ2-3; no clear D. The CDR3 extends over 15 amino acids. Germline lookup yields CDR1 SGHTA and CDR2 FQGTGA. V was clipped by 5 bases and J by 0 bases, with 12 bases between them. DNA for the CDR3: TGTGCCAGCAGCCCCAATAGAGCAAGCACAGATACGCAGTATTTT. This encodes CASSPNRASTDTQYF.

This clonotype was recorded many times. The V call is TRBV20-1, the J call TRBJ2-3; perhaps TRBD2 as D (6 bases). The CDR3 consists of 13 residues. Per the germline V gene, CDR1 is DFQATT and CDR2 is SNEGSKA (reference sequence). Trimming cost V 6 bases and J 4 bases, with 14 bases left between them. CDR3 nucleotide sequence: TGCAGTGCAAGACTAGTTGCCGCAGATACGCAGTATTTT. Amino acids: CSARLVAADTQYF.

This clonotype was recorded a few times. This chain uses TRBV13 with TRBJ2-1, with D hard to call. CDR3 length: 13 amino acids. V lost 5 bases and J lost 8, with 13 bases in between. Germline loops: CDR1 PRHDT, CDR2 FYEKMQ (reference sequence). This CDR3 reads CASSVANMDEQFF. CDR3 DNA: TGTGCCAGCAGCGTAGCCAACATGGATGAGCAGTTCTTC.

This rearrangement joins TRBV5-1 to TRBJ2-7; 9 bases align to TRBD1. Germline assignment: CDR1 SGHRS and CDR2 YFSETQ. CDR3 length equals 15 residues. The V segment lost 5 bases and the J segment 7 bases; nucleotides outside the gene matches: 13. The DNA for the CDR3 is TGCGCCAGCAGTTTGCCGGGACAGGGCTCCAATGAGCAGTACTTC. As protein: CASSLPGQGSNEQYF.

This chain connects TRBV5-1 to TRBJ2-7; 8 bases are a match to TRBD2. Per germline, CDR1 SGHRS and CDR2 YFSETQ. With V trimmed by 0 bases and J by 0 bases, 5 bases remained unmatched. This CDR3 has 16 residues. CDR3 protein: CASSLGAGGGSYEQYF. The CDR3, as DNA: TGCGCCAGCAGCTTGGGGGCGGGAGGCGGCTCCTACGAGCAGTACTTC.

The CDR3 nucleotides read TGTGCCATCAGGGAGAGCGGGGGAGGGGAGACCCAGTACTTC. Protein product: CAIRESGGGETQYF. The genes are TRBV10-3 and TRBJ2-5; 8 nucleotides match TRBD2. Trimming took 6 bases from V and 5 from J; bases not matched to a gene: 8. Germline V CDR1 and CDR2: ENHRY, SYGVKD. This CDR3 region has 14 residues.

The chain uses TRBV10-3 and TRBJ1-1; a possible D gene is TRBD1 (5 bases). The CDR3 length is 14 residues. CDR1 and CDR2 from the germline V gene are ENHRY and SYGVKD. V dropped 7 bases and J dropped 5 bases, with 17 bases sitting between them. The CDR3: CAITSGTLSTEAFF. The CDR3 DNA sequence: TGTGCCATCACTTCGGGGACTCTTAGTACTGAAGCTTTCTTT.

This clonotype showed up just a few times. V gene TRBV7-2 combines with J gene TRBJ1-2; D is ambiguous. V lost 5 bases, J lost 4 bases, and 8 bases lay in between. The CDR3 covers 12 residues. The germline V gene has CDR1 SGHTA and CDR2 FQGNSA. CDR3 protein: CASSPDGYGYTF. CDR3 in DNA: TGTGCCAGCAGCCCGGACGGCTATGGCTACACCTTC.

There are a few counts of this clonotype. In DNA form, the CDR3 reads TGTGCCAGCAGACTAGCGGGGGGTGACTACGAGCAGTACTTC. It translates to CASRLAGGDYEQYF. This chain links TRBV6-1 with TRBJ2-7, with TRBD2 matching over 12 bases. This CDR3 has 14 residues. The germline V gene encodes CDR1 MNHNS and CDR2 SASEGT. V lost 6 bases and J lost 3; bases outside the gene matches: 3.

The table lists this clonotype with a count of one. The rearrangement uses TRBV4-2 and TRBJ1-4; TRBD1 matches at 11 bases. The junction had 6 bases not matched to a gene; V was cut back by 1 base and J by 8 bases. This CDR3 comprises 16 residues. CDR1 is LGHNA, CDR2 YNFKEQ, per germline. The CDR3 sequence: CASSQGRTGGYEKLFF. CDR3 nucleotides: TGTGCCAGCAGCCAAGGTCGGACAGGGGGCTACGAAAAACTGTTTTTT.

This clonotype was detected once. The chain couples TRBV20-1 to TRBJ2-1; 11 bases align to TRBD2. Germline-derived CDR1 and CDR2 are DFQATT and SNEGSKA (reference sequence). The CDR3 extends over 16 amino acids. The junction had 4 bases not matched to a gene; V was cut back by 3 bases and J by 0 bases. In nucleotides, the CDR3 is TGCAGTGCTAGGTCTAGCGGGGGGATCTCCTACAATGAGCAGTTCTTC. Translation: CSARSSGGISYNEQFF.

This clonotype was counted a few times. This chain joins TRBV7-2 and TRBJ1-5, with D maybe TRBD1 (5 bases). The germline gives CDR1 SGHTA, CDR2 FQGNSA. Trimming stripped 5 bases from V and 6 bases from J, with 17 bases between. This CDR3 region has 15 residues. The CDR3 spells CASSPGRAMAQPQHF. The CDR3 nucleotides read TGTGCCAGCAGCCCAGGGAGGGCCATGGCTCAGCCCCAGCATTTT.

CDR3 in amino acids: CAILMSSAGEQYF. The CDR3 bases are TGTGCCATCCTAATGTCCTCCGCGGGCGAGCAGTACTTC. The chain employs TRBV12-3 or TRBV12-4 and TRBJ2-7, with D possibly being TRBD2 (5 bases). The V gene lost 10 bases and the J gene lost 6 bases, with 19 bases spanning the gap. CDR3 length: 13 amino acids.